Here is one T cell receptor beta chain with its context. These data originate in a study of blood T cell repertoires in COVID-19. About the study: Sites across the United States, Italy and Spain contributed samples from acute and convalescent COVID-19. Nucleic acid was either cDNA or gDNA, and it came from T cells, B-cell-depleted T cells, or PBMCs.

Per the study methods: Amplification from reference gene primers served as the basis for estimated nucleated cell counts. Clones were sequenced by immunoSEQ multiplex PCR, and TCRdb holds only the in-frame ones, with some missing. The D gene and trimming were derived from the DNA, and the V and J assignments and clone size from that table. This table has some 240,000 clones, roughly 89% appearing once. The CDR3 runs 14 residues. Germline trimming cut 6 bases from V and 6 bases from J; bases unmatched to any gene: 7. The germline CDR1 and CDR2 sequences are LNHDA and SQIVND (reference sequence). The chain couples TRBV19 to TRBJ1-5; 8 bases align to TRBD1. The specimen was peripheral blood. The clonotype was recovered from a woman aged 40 to 50 who had recovered from COVID-19. CDR3 sequence reads: CASSNGQGGQPQHF. The CDR3 DNA is TGTGCCAGTAGCAATGGACAGGGCGGTCAGCCCCAGCATTTT.